This passage covers 21 T cell receptor beta chains from one sample sequenced in a study of blood T cell repertoires in COVID-19. Here immunoSEQ multiplex PCR was the method, and the copy in TCRdb shows in-frame clones only, minus some. The sample lists about 350,000 clones, more than 70% occurring once. The material sequenced was peripheral blood. Every receptor here comes from a woman aged 60 to 75 with COVID-19, enrolled during active disease.

The chain couples TRBV27 to TRBJ1-1, with D tentatively TRBD1 (6 bases). This CDR3 contains 12 residues. In germline, CDR1 is MNHEY, CDR2 SMNVEV (reference sequence). Trimming took 4 bases from V and 6 from J, leaving 9 bases between them. This chain's CDR3 is CASSSGVAEAFF. For the CDR3, the DNA is TGTGCCAGCAGTTCAGGGGTCGCTGAAGCTTTCTTT.

V and J are TRBV7-8 and TRBJ2-3; weak D call: TRBD2 (6 bases). Germline lookup yields CDR1 SGHVS and CDR2 FQNEAQ. This CDR3 has 15 residues. V was clipped by 0 bases and J by 0 bases, with 7 bases between them. The CDR3 protein is CASSLAAGSTDTQYF. CDR3 nucleotides: TGTGCCAGCAGCTTAGCGGCGGGGAGCACAGATACGCAGTATTTT. Full variable domain (remainder filled in from reference TRBV7-8 and TRBJ2-3): GAGVSQSPRYKVAKRGQDVALRCDPISGHVSLFWYQQALGQGPEFLTYFQNEAQLDKSGLPSDRFFAERPEGSVSTLKIQRTQQEDSAVYLCASSLAAGSTDTQYFGPGTRLTVL.

This clone has a single count. CDR3 protein: CSILAGGPSGANVLTF. Here the CDR3 DNA reads TGCAGCATCCTAGCGGGGGGGCCCTCTGGGGCCAACGTCCTGACTTTC. The chain joins TRBV29-1 to TRBJ2-6; TRBD2 matches at 12 bases. CDR1 and CDR2 from the germline V gene are SQVTM and ANQGSEA. Unmatched junction bases numbered 5, after V lost 8 bases and J lost 0 bases. The CDR3 is 16 amino acids.

The chain links TRBV20-1 to TRBJ1-2, with TRBD1 identical over 7 bases. The V and J ends lost 3 bases and 3 bases, in that order; junction bases with no gene match: 4. The CDR3 extends over 13 amino acids. Looked up from germline, CDR1 is DFQATT and CDR2 is SNEGSKA (reference sequence). The CDR3 is CSASYRGDYGYTF. The CDR3 DNA follows: TGCAGTGCTAGTTACAGGGGAGACTATGGCTACACCTTC.

The chain joins TRBV5-5 to TRBJ1-3; D not certain. There are 14 residues in the CDR3. The V and J ends lost 0 bases and 7 bases respectively, with 11 bases between them. In germline, CDR1 is SGHKS, CDR2 YYEKEE (reference sequence). The CDR3 spells CASSLGGKRNTIYF. The DNA of the CDR3 is TGTGCCAGCAGCTTGGGAGGGAAGCGGAACACCATATATTTT. The entire variable domain, with the rest obtained from reference TRBV5-5 and TRBJ1-3, is as follows: DAGVTQSPTHLIKTRGQQVTLRCSPISGHKSVSWYQQVLGQGPQFIFQYYEKEERGRGNFPDRFSARQFPNYSSELNVNALLLGDSALYLCASSLGGKRNTIYFGEGSWLTVV.

The rearrangement joins TRBV5-5 to TRBJ2-5; the D gene is possibly TRBD1 (6 bases). The CDR3 has 16 amino acids. Germline CDR1 reads SGHKS; CDR2 reads YYEKEE (reference sequence). Trimming took off 0 bases at V and 2 bases at J, with 14 bases between the two ends. The CDR3 sequence is CASSLAGGERQETQYF. The DNA of the CDR3 is TGTGCCAGCAGCTTGGCTGGGGGCGAAAGACAAGAGACCCAGTACTTC.

This chain connects TRBV5-1 to TRBJ1-1; 7 positions agree with TRBD1. Germline CDR1 and CDR2: SGHRS and YFSETQ. J gave up 5 bases and V 7 bases, and 20 bases lay outside the gene matches. The CDR3 runs to 17 residues. The CDR3 DNA sequence: TGCGCCAGCCACATAGAGCCTCGGACAGGCCGCGCTACTGAAGCTTTCTTT. Amino acids: CASHIEPRTGRATEAFF.

J is TRBJ2-2 and V is TRBV18; maybe TRBD1 (5 bases). Between the trimmed V and J ends, which lost 0 bases and 5 bases, there was a span of 7 bases. CDR1 is KGHSH and CDR2 is LQKENI in the germline V gene. The CDR3 is made up of 14 amino acids. As DNA, the CDR3 is TGTGCCAGCTCACCACCAAAGGGGACCGGGGAGCTGTTTTTT. It codes for CASSPPKGTGELFF.

The genes are TRBV19 and TRBJ2-5; D is possibly TRBD1 (6 bases). This CDR3 has 15 amino acids. The germline CDR1 and CDR2 sequences are LNHDA and SQIVND (reference sequence). V was pared by 1 base and J by 2 bases, with 11 bases between. CDR3 sequence (DNA): TGTGCCAGTAGTATAGCGGGGACACTTCAAGAGACCCAGTACTTC. As protein: CASSIAGTLQETQYF. Drawing the rest from reference TRBV19 and TRBJ2-5, the complete variable domain is DGGITQSPKYLFRKEGQNVTLSCEQNLNHDAMYWYRQDPGQGLRLIYYSQIVNDFQKGDIAEGYSVSREKKESFPLTVTSAQKNPTAFYLCASSIAGTLQETQYFGPGTRLLVL.

This chain connects TRBV11-2 to TRBJ2-2; D might be TRBD2 (6 bases). Between the trimmed V and J ends, which lost 7 bases and 8 bases, there was a span of 20 bases. This CDR3 comprises 15 residues. CDR1 and CDR2 (germline): SGHAT, FQNNGV. This CDR3 reads CASIQMGGGFGELFF. The CDR3 bases are TGTGCCAGCATCCAAATGGGAGGCGGGTTTGGGGAGCTGTTTTTT. Full variable domain (outside the CDR3, taken from reference TRBV11-2 and TRBJ2-2): EAGVAQSPRYKIIEKRQSVAFWCNPISGHATLYWYQQILGQGPKLLIQFQNNGVVDDSQLPKDRFSAERLKGVDSTLKIQPAKLEDSAVYLCASIQMGGGFGELFFGEGSRLTVL.

A note on this clone: The identical CDR3 is also encoded by other nucleotide sequences in the sample. This sequence joins TRBV19 and TRBJ2-2, with D possibly being TRBD2 (7 bases). The CDR3 runs 17 residues. Trimming shortened V by 5 bases and J by 7 bases, and 23 bases separated the two germline ends. From germline, CDR1 is LNHDA and CDR2 SQIVND (reference sequence). CDR3 loop: CASSARGGGPFIGELFF. CDR3 in DNA: TGTGCCAGTAGTGCTCGAGGGGGGGGCCCTTTTATCGGGGAGCTGTTTTTT.

The chain has TRBV25-1 and TRBJ1-2, with 7 bases that match TRBD1. The ends lost 4 bases at V and 8 bases at J; junction bases unmatched: 7. The length of the CDR3 is 13 residues. CDR1 and CDR2 from the germline V gene are MGHDK and SYGVNS. CDR3 loop: CASSGVTGRGYTF. The CDR3 coding sequence is TGTGCCAGCAGTGGAGTGACAGGGAGAGGCTACACCTTC.

The chain joins TRBV6-6 to TRBJ2-1; 7 nucleotides line up with TRBD1. CDR1 is MNHNY, CDR2 SVGAGI, per germline (reference sequence). V trimming: 0 bases; J trimming: 5 bases; junction bases outside the gene matches: 7. The CDR3 runs 16 residues. This CDR3 reads CASSYSKGAGNNEQFF. The DNA of the CDR3 is TGTGCCAGCAGTTACTCGAAGGGGGCCGGCAACAATGAGCAGTTCTTC.

The V gene is TRBV5-1, the J gene TRBJ2-3; 8 bases map to TRBD1. The CDR3 is 17 residues long. Germline-derived CDR1 and CDR2 are SGHRS and YFSETQ. V lost 7 bases to trimming and J lost 1 base; unmatched junction nucleotides: 14. CDR3 nucleotides: TGCGCCAGCTACGGACAGGGAGGCCCCATCGGCACAGATACGCAGTATTTT. It codes for CASYGQGGPIGTDTQYF.

The chain carries TRBV7-8 and TRBJ2-7, with a tentative D call TRBD1 (5 bases). CDR1 SGHVS and CDR2 FQNEAQ come from the germline V gene. V was cut by 0 bases and J by 9 bases, with 15 bases left in between. The CDR3 extends over 14 amino acids. The CDR3 region is CASSLAQGRLGQYF. CDR3 nucleotides: TGTGCCAGCAGCTTAGCGCAGGGCCGTCTGGGGCAGTACTTC.

V usage is TRBV11-3 and J usage is TRBJ1-4; the match to TRBD1 covers 9 bases. This CDR3 is built from 16 residues. Germline V gene data show CDR1 as SGHNT and CDR2 as YENEEA. V trimming: 2 bases; J trimming: 6 bases; junction bases outside the gene matches: 7. This CDR3 is CASSLSRDREDEKLFF. The CDR3 DNA reads as TGTGCCAGCAGCTTATCCCGGGACAGGGAAGATGAAAAACTGTTTTTT.

The DNA for the CDR3 is TGTGCCAGCACGGAGGAAAGCACAGATACGCAGTATTTT. This translates into CASTEESTDTQYF. The chain combines TRBV2 with TRBJ2-3; tentative D call: TRBD2 (5 bases). Per germline, CDR1 SNHLY and CDR2 FYNNEI. This CDR3 is built from 13 residues. V was cut by 7 bases and J by 0 bases, with 8 bases left in between.

This clone has only one observation. V gene TRBV5-1 combines with J gene TRBJ2-5, with D perhaps matching TRBD1 (6 bases). V was cut by 0 bases and J by 7 bases, with 13 bases left in between. CDR1 and CDR2 from the germline V gene are SGHRS and YFSETQ. The CDR3 contains 14 residues. The DNA for the CDR3 is TGCGCCAGCAGCTTGGTCCCTGAAGGGGGGACCCAGTACTTC. Translated, it gives CASSLVPEGGTQYF.

The gene calls are TRBV11-3 and TRBJ1-3; D is undetermined. The germline CDR1 and CDR2 sequences are SGHNT and YENEEA. The CDR3 is 13 amino acids. V lost 1 base to trimming and J lost 3 bases, with 4 bases between them. The chain's CDR3 is CASSLGDGNTIYF. In nucleotides, the CDR3 is TGTGCCAGCAGCTTAGGCGATGGAAACACCATATATTTT.

V usage is TRBV18 and J usage is TRBJ1-3; no clear D. From germline, CDR1 is KGHSH and CDR2 LQKENI. This CDR3 has 14 residues. Trimming took off 3 bases at V and 3 bases at J, with 9 bases between the two ends. CDR3 in amino acids: CASSPQSHGNTIYF. In nucleotides, the CDR3 is TGTGCCAGCTCACCCCAAAGCCATGGAAACACCATATATTTT.

On this clone itself: This specimen includes other DNA sequences encoding the same CDR3. The rearrangement joins TRBV13 to TRBJ1-1, with TRBD1 matching 7 bases. The V segment lost 4 bases and the J segment 3 bases; nucleotides outside the gene matches: 5. The CDR3 length is 14 residues. Germline V gives CDR1 PRHDT, CDR2 FYEKMQ (reference sequence). CDR3 coding DNA: TGTGCCAGCAGCTCCAACAGGGGTGACACTGAAGCTTTCTTT. Amino acids: CASSSNRGDTEAFF.